These 7 T cell receptor beta chains share one sample of origin, sequenced in a study of cytomegalovirus exposure and HLA in healthy donors. The PCR ran on 60 Vbeta and 13 Jbeta primers. This table comes from immunoSEQ multiplex PCR, and its TCRdb copy is limited to in-frame clones, with some not included. Found here are 150,000 to 200,000 clones, roughly 70% of them singletons; the top ten hold 2.5% to 3%. The sample consisted of PBMCs. Receptors originate from a woman aged 50 to 60 in good health and CMV-seropositive.

This clone was seen once. The chain employs TRBV30 and TRBJ2-1; 9 bases map to TRBD2. After removal of 5 bases from V and 11 bases from J, the junction contained 7 bases not matched to a gene. CDR3 length: 12 residues. The germline CDR1 and CDR2 sequences are GTSNPN and SVGIG (reference sequence). The CDR3 nucleotides are TGTGCCTGGGGAGCGGGGGGTCCTAAGCAGTTCTTC. Amino acid sequence: CAWGAGGPKQFF.

V usage is TRBV6-5 and J usage is TRBJ1-2; a possible D gene is TRBD1 (6 bases). CDR3 length: 14 residues. Germline CDR1 is MNHEY and CDR2 is SVGAGI. Between the trimmed V and J ends, which lost 0 bases and 7 bases, there was a span of 12 bases. CDR3 protein: CASSYSGGVGGYTF. The CDR3 DNA is TGTGCCAGCAGTTACTCAGGGGGAGTTGGTGGCTACACCTTC.

A few counts support this clone. This chain joins TRBV19 and TRBJ1-2; D is unresolved. The V end was cut by 3 bases, the J end by 8 bases, with 13 bases between. The CDR3 has 13 amino acids. From germline, CDR1 is LNHDA and CDR2 SQIVND (reference sequence). The CDR3 sequence: CASSMRDRRGYTF. In DNA form, the CDR3 reads TGTGCCAGTAGTATGAGGGATCGGCGAGGCTACACCTTC.

This clone was found a few times. The chain joins TRBV6-1 to TRBJ2-2; D call uncertain. Germline CDR1 reads MNHNS; CDR2 reads SASEGT. The germline V and J ends were trimmed by 6 bases and 0 bases, with 8 bases remaining between them. The CDR3 length is 14 residues. The CDR3 region has the DNA TGTGCCAGCAGGACGGGTACGAACACCGGGGAGCTGTTTTTT. It encodes CASRTGTNTGELFF.

The rearrangement links TRBV7-2 to TRBJ1-6; 9 bases line up with TRBD1. Germline values: CDR1 SGHTA, CDR2 FQGNSA. The trim removed 5 bases at V and 14 bases at J, leaving 10 bases unmatched. This CDR3 spans 14 amino acids. This CDR3 reads CASSPGTGPSTLHF. The DNA of the CDR3 is TGTGCCAGCAGCCCAGGGACAGGGCCGTCGACCCTCCACTTT.

J is TRBJ2-1 and V is TRBV6-4; 7 nucleotides agree with TRBD2. The ends lost 4 bases at V and 4 bases at J; junction bases unmatched: 10. Germline CDR1 and CDR2: MRHNA and SNTAGT. This CDR3 region has 16 residues. DNA of the CDR3: TGTGCCAGCAGTGCCTTTTACAGGACTAGTTACAATGAGCAGTTCTTC. The encoded protein is CASSAFYRTSYNEQFF.

In its sample, this clone was seen a few times. The gene calls are TRBV4-2 and TRBJ2-5; possibly TRBD1 for D (6 bases). The ends were cut back, 4 bases at V and 2 bases at J, with 8 bases in the middle. This CDR3 is 13 amino acids long. Germline loops: CDR1 LGHNA, CDR2 YNFKEQ. The CDR3 loop is CASSPGTQETQYF. The CDR3 nucleotides read TGTGCCAGCAGCCCGGGGACACAAGAGACCCAGTACTTC.